What follows is one T cell receptor (beta chain) and its context. Under the authors' procedure: Cell counts per sample came from amplifying reference gene primers. Sequencing used immunoSEQ multiplex PCR; TCRdb keeps in-frame clones, though not all of them. V and J calls and clone size are as listed in that table; D and trimming were resolved from the DNA. The data contain around 200,000 clones, roughly nine tenths of them seen just once; the ten biggest clones take up 1.1%. Trimming cost V 2 bases and J 3 bases, with 8 bases left between them. Per germline, CDR1 MNHNS and CDR2 SASEGT. This CDR3 has 14 amino acids. The source of the sample is a study of blood T cell repertoires in COVID-19. Study-wide context: Sites in the United States, Italy and Spain provided acute and convalescent COVID-19 samples.

The chain carries TRBV6-1 and TRBJ2-1; D is possibly TRBD2 (5 bases). Material for sequencing was peripheral blood. The TCR originated in a man aged 25 to 45 with acute or convalescent COVID-19. CDR3 bases: TGTGCCAGCAGTGAAATCCGGGGCTACAATGAGCAGTTCTTC. This encodes CASSEIRGYNEQFF.